This TCR beta chain derives from a study of blood T cell repertoires in COVID-19. Study overall: Acute and convalescent COVID-19 specimens originated in the United States, Italy and Spain. Sources were T cells, B-cell-depleted T cells, or PBMCs; the material itself was cDNA or gDNA.

CDR3 length equals 15 residues. The ends were cut back, 2 bases at V and 4 bases at J, with 9 bases in the middle. Germline CDR1 MNHEY, CDR2 SVGAGI. Remarks on this clone: Other DNA sequences in this sample translate to the same CDR3.

Original data processing: By means of reference gene primer amplification, nucleated cell counts were estimated. Assay used: immunoSEQ multiplex PCR; TCRdb lists only in-frame clones, some missing. For V, J and clone size, that table is used; D and trimming come from the DNA. This sample has more than 250,000 clones, with approximately 90% found just once. The sequenced material came from peripheral blood. The rearrangement links TRBV6-5 to TRBJ2-6; D gene unclear. This receptor was taken from a man aged 18 to 35 with active or convalescent COVID-19. In nucleotides, the CDR3 is TGTGCCAGCAGTTACAGCAGGTCAGGGGCCAACGTCCTGACTTTC. Its protein product is CASSYSRSGANVLTF.